The 18 T cell receptor beta chains below come from one sample, sequenced in a study of blood T cell repertoires in COVID-19 (dated by TCRdb to 2020 to 2021). Library preparation employed the immunoSEQ multiplex PCR assay. In its TCRdb copy, this immuneACCESS table keeps in-frame sequences only and misses some clones. Where compared with another copy, unresolved V genes explain less than half of these, and the others have no known cause. This sample has approximately 180,000 clones in its table, and more than 75% of those were observed once. About a sixth of the sample belongs to the ten largest clones. Sequenced sample: PBMCs or T cells enriched from blood (not recorded which). The receptors here all came from a woman aged 45 to 65 with acute COVID-19.

The V gene is TRBV10-2, the J gene TRBJ1-5, with D possibly matching TRBD1 (5 bases). Germline CDR1 reads WSHSY; CDR2 reads SAAADI. Between the trimmed V and J ends, which lost 2 bases and 6 bases, there was a span of 8 bases. The CDR3 extends over 13 amino acids. In nucleotides, the CDR3 is TGCGCCAGCAGTGAGCAGGGCAGTCAGCCCCAGCATTTT. Residues: CASSEQGSQPQHF.

This chain joins TRBV28 and TRBJ2-3; TRBD1 agrees at 7 bases. After removal of 4 bases from V and 1 base from J, the junction contained 14 bases not matched to a gene. The germline gives CDR1 MDHEN, CDR2 SYDVKM. The CDR3 consists of 18 residues. The CDR3, as DNA: TGTGCCAGCAGTTCGGTTGTTGAGGGGGCACGGGGCACAGATACGCAGTATTTT. It translates to CASSSVVEGARGTDTQYF.

V and J are TRBV7-2 and TRBJ1-2; D gene unclear. Germline V gene data show CDR1 as SGHTA and CDR2 as FQGNSA. V lost 3 bases to trimming and J lost 6 bases, with 14 bases between them. This CDR3 spans 14 amino acids. CDR3 amino acids: CASSLWESKDGYTF. For the CDR3, the DNA is TGTGCCAGCAGCTTGTGGGAGAGCAAGGATGGCTACACCTTC.

The chain links TRBV5-1 to TRBJ2-5, with D maybe TRBD2 (7 bases). The CDR3 contains 16 residues. The germline V gene has CDR1 SGHRS and CDR2 YFSETQ. Trimming took 1 base from V and 1 from J, leaving 14 bases between them. CDR3 nucleotides: TGCGCCAGCAGCTTGCAGGGCGGGGGCCTCCAAGAGACCCAGTACTTC. Amino acids: CASSLQGGGLQETQYF.

This sequence joins TRBV28 and TRBJ1-2; 7 positions match TRBD1. Germline V lookup: CDR1 MDHEN, CDR2 SYDVKM. Losses at the gene ends were 6 bases for V and 8 bases for J; bases not matched to a gene: 18. The CDR3 covers 16 residues. Here the CDR3 DNA reads TGTGCCAGCAGAACTGGGGGACGACAGGGTAGAGTAGGCTACACCTTC. This translates into CASRTGGRQGRVGYTF.

This chain connects TRBV4-3 to TRBJ1-2; 7 positions agree with TRBD1. CDR1 LGHNA and CDR2 YSLEER come from the germline V gene. The CDR3 is 15 amino acids. V lost 4 bases, J lost 5 bases, and 10 bases stayed unmatched. The CDR3 region is CASSPDRVALYGYTF. The CDR3, as DNA: TGCGCCAGCAGCCCTGACAGGGTTGCTCTTTATGGCTACACCTTC.

The chain employs TRBV3-1 (or the pseudogene TRBV3-2) and TRBJ2-5; 7 positions agree with TRBD1. The germline V gene has CDR1 LGHDT and CDR2 YNNKEL (reference sequence). This CDR3 comprises 14 residues. J gave up 1 base and V 4 bases, and 3 bases lay outside the gene matches. Written as DNA, the CDR3 is TGTGCCAGCAGCCTCCGGACAGGCCAAGAGACCCAGTACTTC. This sequence encodes CASSLRTGQETQYF.

The chain uses TRBV11-2 and TRBJ2-1; TRBD2 agrees at 9 bases. The CDR3 loop spans 16 amino acids. Germline CDR1 reads SGHAT; CDR2 reads FQNNGV. The ends lost 5 bases at V and 6 bases at J; junction bases unmatched: 11. Written as DNA, the CDR3 is TGTGCCAGCAGCCAGGGTCCTGGCGGGGGGGCCAATGAGCAGTTCTTC. As protein: CASSQGPGGGANEQFF.

This chain connects TRBV5-5 to TRBJ1-5; D is perhaps TRBD1 (5 bases). The CDR3 is 15 residues long. Deletions cut 1 base from V and 1 base from J, with 9 bases between. Germline CDR1 SGHKS, CDR2 YYEKEE (reference sequence). The CDR3: CASSLRQISNQPQHF. Written as DNA, the CDR3 is TGTGCCAGCAGCTTGAGACAGATAAGCAATCAGCCCCAGCATTTT.

V is TRBV2 and J is TRBJ2-3, with D possibly matching TRBD2 (7 bases). The CDR3 consists of 17 residues. V lost 3 bases, J lost 6 bases, and 22 bases lay in between. The germline V gene encodes CDR1 SNHLY and CDR2 FYNNEI. In DNA form, the CDR3 reads TGTGCCAGCAGTGATAGGGTGGGACGGGGGGCGAAGGATACGCAGTATTTT. Amino acid sequence: CASSDRVGRGAKDTQYF.

The J gene is TRBJ2-1, the V gene TRBV9; possible D gene TRBD2, 6 bases. Germline V CDR1 and CDR2: SGDLS, YYNGEE. The CDR3 spans 15 residues. Trimming pared 3 bases from V and 7 bases from J, leaving 17 bases between. The CDR3 here is CASSASGVPENEQFF. The CDR3 nucleotides read TGTGCCAGCAGCGCCTCGGGGGTGCCCGAGAATGAGCAGTTCTTC. The variable domain in full, with the rest retrieved from reference TRBV9 and TRBJ2-1, is DSGVTQTPKHLITATGQRVTLRCSPRSGDLSVYWYQQSLDQGLQFLIQYYNGEERAKGNILERFSAQQFPDLHSELNLSSLELGDSALYFCASSASGVPENEQFFGPGTRLTVL.

This sequence joins TRBV27 and TRBJ2-5; 9 bases fit TRBD1. CDR3 length equals 14 residues. Looked up from germline, CDR1 is MNHEY and CDR2 is SMNVEV (reference sequence). J gave up 5 bases and V 3 bases, and 4 bases lay outside the gene matches. Here the CDR3 DNA reads TGTGCCAGCAGTTTCGGGACAGGGTTGGAGACCCAGTACTTC. Translating it yields CASSFGTGLETQYF.

The V gene is TRBV7-9, the J gene TRBJ1-1; D ambiguous. The CDR3 totals 13 residues. Trimming took 3 bases from V and 8 from J, leaving 13 bases between them. Germline V lookup: CDR1 SEHNR, CDR2 FQNEAQ (reference sequence). The CDR3 region has the DNA TGTGCCAGCAGCTTGGGTGGAGTGAGGGAAGCTTTCTTT. Translation: CASSLGGVREAFF.

This clone was seen a few times. The rearrangement uses TRBV19 and TRBJ1-2; 9 bases are shared with TRBD1. V dropped 3 bases and J dropped 2; count of bases not matched to a gene: 10. CDR1 and CDR2 (germline): LNHDA, SQIVND (reference sequence). This CDR3 contains 17 residues. The CDR3, as DNA: TGTGCCAGTAGTATGAAGGGGACAGGGACCATAAACTATGGCTACACCTTC. Residues: CASSMKGTGTINYGYTF.

The V gene is TRBV4-2, the J gene TRBJ2-1; D may be TRBD1 (5 bases). The CDR3 covers 14 residues. The germline V gene encodes CDR1 LGHNA and CDR2 YNFKEQ. The ends were cut back, 3 bases at V and 7 bases at J, with 13 bases in the middle. The DNA for the CDR3 is TGTGCCAGCAGCCATGAAGGGGTAGATAATGAGCAGTTCTTC. Protein sequence: CASSHEGVDNEQFF.

The rearrangement joins TRBV7-9 to TRBJ1-2; D perhaps matches TRBD1 (5 bases). V lost 5 bases, J lost 4 bases, and 17 bases lay in between. Per germline, CDR1 SEHNR and CDR2 FQNEAQ (reference sequence). There are 15 residues in the CDR3. CDR3 sequence: CASSLSGGGPYGYTF. The DNA for the CDR3 is TGTGCCAGCAGCCTTTCTGGGGGAGGGCCCTATGGCTACACCTTC. The full variable domain, its missing parts supplied by reference TRBV7-9 and TRBJ1-2, is DTGVSQNPRHKITKRGQNVTFRCDPISEHNRLYWYRQTLGQGPEFLTYFQNEAQLEKSRLLSDRFSAERPKGSFSTLEIQRTEQGDSAMYLCASSLSGGGPYGYTFGSGTRLTVV.

The chain has TRBV29-1 and TRBJ1-1; D uncertain. CDR1 and CDR2 (germline): SQVTM, ANQGSEA. V dropped 3 bases and J dropped 1 base, with 6 bases sitting between them. The CDR3 length is 12 residues. For the CDR3, the DNA is TGCAGCGTTGACCGGTCGAACACTGAAGCTTTCTTT. This codes for CSVDRSNTEAFF.

The chain has TRBV4-1 and TRBJ1-1; D is unresolved. V lost 1 base and J lost 1, with 7 bases in between. Germline V gene data show CDR1 as MGHRA and CDR2 as YSYEKL. This CDR3 comprises 14 residues. The CDR3 region is CASSQVRSNTEAFF. CDR3 bases: TGCGCCAGCAGCCAAGTACGGTCGAACACTGAAGCTTTCTTT.